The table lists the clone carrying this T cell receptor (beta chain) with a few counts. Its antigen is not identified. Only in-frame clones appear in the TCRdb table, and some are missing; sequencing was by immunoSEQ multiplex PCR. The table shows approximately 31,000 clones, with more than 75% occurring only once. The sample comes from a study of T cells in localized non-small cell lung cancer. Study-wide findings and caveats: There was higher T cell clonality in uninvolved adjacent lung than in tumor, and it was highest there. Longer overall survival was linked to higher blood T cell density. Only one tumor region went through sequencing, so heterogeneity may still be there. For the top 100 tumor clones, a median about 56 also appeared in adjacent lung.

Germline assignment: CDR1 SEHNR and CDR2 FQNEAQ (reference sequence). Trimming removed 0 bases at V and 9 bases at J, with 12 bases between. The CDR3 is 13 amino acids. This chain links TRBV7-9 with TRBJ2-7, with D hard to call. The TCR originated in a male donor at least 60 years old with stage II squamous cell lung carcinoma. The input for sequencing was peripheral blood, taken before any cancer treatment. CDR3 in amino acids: CASSLAVQVGQYF. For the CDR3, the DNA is TGTGCCAGCAGCTTAGCGGTCCAGGTTGGGCAGTACTTC. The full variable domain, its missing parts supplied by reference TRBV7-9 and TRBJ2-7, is DTGVSQNPRHKITKRGQNVTFRCDPISEHNRLYWYRQTLGQGPEFLTYFQNEAQLEKSRLLSDRFSAERPKGSFSTLEIQRTEQGDSAMYLCASSLAVQVGQYFGPGTRLTVT.